Presented here are 14 T cell receptor beta chains from one specimen sequenced in a study of T cell changes during pregnancy in multiple sclerosis. Sequenced by immunoSEQ multiplex PCR; TCRdb stores in-frame clones only, minus some. The repertoire holds 30,000 to 40,000 clones, about 95% seen once, with 0.3% to 0.45% in the top ten. Sequenced here: CD4+ T cells from peripheral blood mononuclear cells, sampled in the second trimester of pregnancy. These receptors all stem from a female donor with multiple sclerosis, enrolled in a pregnancy study.

The chain employs TRBV6-6 and TRBJ2-1; TRBD2 matches at 11 bases. Germline values: CDR1 MNHNY, CDR2 SVGAGI (reference sequence). The CDR3 sequence is 14 residues long. The junction had 3 bases not matched to a gene; V was cut back by 9 bases and J by 2 bases. The CDR3 loop reads CASLAGGTYNEQFF. In nucleotides, the CDR3 is TGTGCCAGTCTAGCGGGAGGAACCTACAATGAGCAGTTCTTC.

The V call is TRBV5-1, the J call TRBJ1-3, with a possible D match to TRBD1 (6 bases). Germline V gives CDR1 SGHRS, CDR2 YFSETQ. The V end was cut by 0 bases, the J end by 2 bases, with 15 bases between. The CDR3 runs 17 residues. This CDR3 reads CASSLVSQGSAGNTIYF. As DNA, the CDR3 is TGCGCCAGCAGCTTGGTCTCTCAGGGGTCAGCTGGAAACACCATATATTTT.

The chain uses TRBV15 and TRBJ1-2, with D possibly matching TRBD1 (6 bases). The CDR3 sequence is 15 residues long. V was pared by 2 bases and J by 8 bases, with 18 bases between. CDR1 LNHNV and CDR2 YYDKDF come from the germline V gene (reference sequence). The CDR3, as DNA: TGTGCCACCAGCAGATCACAGGGTGGGTTAGGAGGCTACACCTTC. It translates to CATSRSQGGLGGYTF.

This chain uses TRBV6-5 with TRBJ2-2; tentative D call: TRBD1 (6 bases). Germline loops: CDR1 MNHEY, CDR2 SVGAGI. The CDR3 totals 15 residues. Trimming cost V 2 bases and J 7 bases, with 14 bases left between them. The CDR3 loop is CASSYNTGKVGELFF. The CDR3 nucleotides are TGTGCCAGCAGTTACAATACAGGGAAGGTCGGGGAGCTGTTTTTT.

The rearrangement joins TRBV5-8 to TRBJ1-5; D remains ambiguous. CDR3 length: 12 amino acids. V was clipped by 2 bases and J by 3 bases, with 3 bases between them. Germline loops: CDR1 SGHTS, CDR2 YDEGEE. CDR3 nucleotide sequence: TGTGCCAGCAGCTTTTACAATCAGCCCCAGCATTTT. Translation: CASSFYNQPQHF.

The chain uses TRBV5-1 and TRBJ1-1; D is possibly TRBD1 (5 bases). Germline CDR1 SGHRS, CDR2 YFSETQ. Between the trimmed V and J ends, which lost 5 bases and 8 bases, there was a span of 10 bases. The CDR3 runs to 11 residues. CDR3 bases: TGCGCCAGCAGTTTCGACAGCGAAGCTTTCTTT. This sequence encodes CASSFDSEAFF. Together with reference TRBV5-1 and TRBJ1-1, the CDR3 gives the full variable domain: KAGVTQTPRYLIKTRGQQVTLSCSPISGHRSVSWYQQTPGQGLQFLFEYFSETQRNKGNFPGRFSGRQFSNSRSEMNVSTLELGDSALYLCASSFDSEAFFGQGTRLTVV.

This sequence joins TRBV5-4 and TRBJ2-2; TRBD1 might be the D (6 bases). The CDR3 totals 16 residues. CDR1 SGHNT and CDR2 YYREEE come from the germline V gene (reference sequence). Trimming stripped 6 bases from V and 0 bases from J, with 15 bases between. In DNA, the CDR3 is TGTGCCAGCACCAGGGGACGGGACCCGAACACCGGGGAGCTGTTTTTT. Amino acids: CASTRGRDPNTGELFF.

The V and J genes are TRBV5-1 and TRBJ2-3, with 7 bases that match TRBD1. CDR1 is SGHRS, CDR2 YFSETQ, per germline. This CDR3 has 16 residues. The junction had 6 bases not matched to a gene; V was cut back by 0 bases and J by 2 bases. CDR3 residues: CASSLDPTGATDTQYF. CDR3 bases: TGCGCCAGCAGCTTGGACCCCACAGGGGCCACAGATACGCAGTATTTT.

V gene TRBV11-2 combines with J gene TRBJ2-2; D uncertain. The V end lost 1 base, the J end lost 4 bases, and 4 bases lay between the germline ends. The length of the CDR3 is 13 residues. Germline V gives CDR1 SGHAT, CDR2 FQNNGV. CDR3 DNA sequence: TGTGCCAGCAGCTTAGTGGCCACCGGGGAGCTGTTTTTT. It is translated as CASSLVATGELFF.

The rearrangement joins TRBV2 to TRBJ2-2; D is possibly TRBD1 (6 bases). V lost 4 bases to trimming and J lost 2 bases, with 8 bases between them. CDR3 length: 14 residues. Germline CDR1 reads SNHLY; CDR2 reads FYNNEI. The CDR3 bases are TGTGCCAGCAGTGGGACAGAAAACACCGGGGAGCTGTTTTTT. Protein product: CASSGTENTGELFF.

The V call is TRBV7-3, the J call TRBJ2-5; possibly TRBD1 for D (6 bases). Germline CDR1 and CDR2: SGHTA and FQGTGA. The CDR3 loop spans 15 amino acids. V was shortened by 5 bases and J by 4 bases, with 17 bases between the two germline ends. The CDR3 sequence is CASSPGTIGGETQYF. CDR3 bases: TGTGCCAGCAGCCCCGGGACAATTGGGGGAGAGACCCAGTACTTC.

The V call is TRBV19, the J call TRBJ1-5, with a possible D match to TRBD1 (5 bases). The germline V gene has CDR1 LNHDA and CDR2 SQIVND (reference sequence). The CDR3 runs 17 residues. The V end lost 5 bases, the J end lost 3 bases, and 20 bases lay between the germline ends. CDR3 residues: CASSSTGSQGLNQPQHF. CDR3 bases: TGTGCCAGTAGTTCTACGGGTTCTCAGGGTCTCAATCAGCCCCAGCATTTT. The whole variable domain, remainder taken from reference TRBV19 and TRBJ1-5, is DGGITQSPKYLFRKEGQNVTLSCEQNLNHDAMYWYRQDPGQGLRLIYYSQIVNDFQKGDIAEGYSVSREKKESFPLTVTSAQKNPTAFYLCASSSTGSQGLNQPQHFGDGTRLSIL.

The rearrangement uses TRBV7-9 and TRBJ1-5, with a weak D call TRBD1 (5 bases). The CDR3 sequence is 15 residues long. Germline V gives CDR1 SEHNR, CDR2 FQNEAQ (reference sequence). With 3 bases removed from V and 3 bases from J, the gap between germline ends came to 12 bases. CDR3: CASSLSDSNNQPQHF. The CDR3 coding sequence is TGTGCCAGCAGCTTGAGTGACAGCAACAATCAGCCCCAGCATTTT.

The chain recombines TRBV19 with TRBJ2-7; TRBD2 matches 10 bases. Per the germline V gene, CDR1 is LNHDA and CDR2 is SQIVND (reference sequence). CDR3 length equals 16 residues. V lost 10 bases, J lost 2 bases, and 14 bases stayed unmatched. The CDR3 sequence: CATRDRGGLAAYEQYF. CDR3 DNA: TGTGCCACCCGCGACAGGGGAGGACTAGCGGCCTACGAGCAGTACTTC.